The table lists the clone carrying this T cell receptor beta chain with a few counts. Combining a sample-barcoded 5' primer with a J-beta primer mix, a second PCR ran for 7 to 11 cycles. MiXCR, applied by TCRdb to the 5' RACE reads, yields one record per CDR3 protein. The data contain 800,000 to 950,000 distinct CDR3 sequences, 45% to 50% of them seen just once; the ten biggest clones take up around 15%. The data are from a study of blood T cells in healthy people across ages. This TCR was recovered from a young man in good health. The sequenced material came from blood.

This chain's CDR3 is CASSFSAGSDEQYF. Written as DNA, the CDR3 is TGTGCCAGCAGCTTTAGTGCAGGTTCCGACGAGCAGTACTTC. V usage is TRBV7-2 and J usage is TRBJ2-7, with D uncertain. Germline lookup yields CDR1 SGHTA and CDR2 FQGNSA. The CDR3 covers 14 residues. V lost 3 bases, J lost 5 bases, and 14 bases lay in between. The full variable domain, its missing parts supplied by reference TRBV7-2 and TRBJ2-7, is GAGVSQSPSNKVTEKGKDVELRCDPISGHTALYWYRQSLGQGLEFLIYFQGNSAPDKSGLPSDRFSAERTGGSVSTLTIQRTQQEDSAVYLCASSFSAGSDEQYFGPGTRLTVT.